This T cell receptor (beta chain) was recorded in a study of blood T cells in healthy people across ages. A second roughly 7 to 12 cycle PCR used barcoded and J-beta primers. Each CDR3 protein is one row after TCRdb ran MiXCR on the 5' RACE reads. The sample consists of over 700,000 distinct CDR3 sequences, approximately 25% of them appearing once. Every sample yielded at least 6.5 million isolated PBMCs. The same sample was also studied in work on T cells of mothers and their children.

The sequence came from a boy aged 5 to 17 in good health. The sample was blood.

As DNA, the CDR3 is TGTGCCAGCAGTTACTCTCGGGGGAATGGCTACACCTTC. Translation: CASSYSRGNGYTF. The V call is TRBV6-5, the J call TRBJ1-2; D possibly corresponds to TRBD1 (5 bases). Germline V gives CDR1 MNHEY, CDR2 SVGAGI. The CDR3 spans 13 residues. V lost 0 bases to trimming and J lost 6 bases, with 8 bases between them.